The present T cell receptor beta chain was sequenced within a study of OX40 agonist ivuxolimab in advanced cancers. Study summary: A partial response was reached by three patients: one with hepatocellular carcinoma and two with cutaneous melanoma.

Assay: immunoSEQ multiplex PCR; the TCRdb copy retains only in-frame clones and omits some. The sample has about 57,000 clones, 85% to 95% seen once. The germline V gene encodes CDR1 SGHTA and CDR2 FQGNSA. V lost 1 base, J lost 4 bases, and 10 bases lay in between. This CDR3 region has 14 residues. The V call is TRBV7-2, the J call TRBJ2-5; perhaps TRBD1 as D (5 bases). The receptor comes from an adult with an advanced solid tumor such as melanoma, head and neck, liver or kidney cancer. This sample comprised CD4+ or CD8+ T cells sorted from blood, obtained in a trial of the OX40 agonist ivuxolimab. This chain's CDR3 is CASSLDPRGETQYF. Written as DNA, the CDR3 is TGTGCCAGCAGCTTAGACCCTAGGGGAGAGACCCAGTACTTC.